This T cell receptor (beta chain) was obtained from a study of molecular identifiers for immune sequencing clone quantification. At the level of the study: Replicate RNA came from about 19,000 or 110,000 naive CD8 cells and was split five ways, and four parts were sequenced.

CDR3 length equals 11 residues. Germline V CDR1 and CDR2: KGHDR, SFDVKD. With V trimmed by 10 bases and J by 10 bases, 5 bases remained unmatched. Using 10%, 30% or 50% RNA, naive CD8 libraries were derived from roughly 20,000 to 1,000,000 sorted cells. The sorting of naive CD8 T cells used the CD8+CD4-CCR7+CD45RA+ phenotype. This clonotype is classed as medium-sized. What it binds is unknown. TCRdb reprocessed the PCR reads via MiXCR and lists one record per CDR3 protein. The table records about 9,800 distinct CDR3 sequences, around 19% of them present only once. Study conclusions and caveats: For effector cells, clones above 20 RNA copies held over 98% of molecules; for naive cells, under 1%.

The rearrangement links TRBV24-1 to TRBJ2-3; 9 positions match TRBD1. Sequenced material: naive CD8+ T cells from blood, with Jurkat cell RNA spiked in. Subset denoted: FACS-sorted CD8+CD4-CCR7+CD45RA+ naive T cells. The receptor's source is a human donor in good health. Some libraries in this study had Jurkat cell RNA spiked in. CDR3 sequence (DNA): TGTGCCACTGGGGACAGGGACCCGCAGTATTTT. Residues: CATGDRDPQYF.